These 3 T cell receptor beta chains share one sample of origin, sequenced in a study of OX40 agonist ivuxolimab in advanced cancers. Repertoires were generated with immunoSEQ multiplex PCR, while TCRdb's copy carries only in-frame clones and drops some. The table records 50,000 to 65,000 clones, less than 90% of them present only once. The sample here was CD4+ or CD8+ T cells sorted from blood, taken in a trial of the OX40 agonist ivuxolimab. All receptors come from an adult with an advanced solid tumor such as melanoma, head and neck, liver or kidney cancer.

The genes are TRBV2 and TRBJ1-5; 7 positions agree with TRBD1. J gave up 4 bases and V 0 bases, and 6 bases lay outside the gene matches. The CDR3 extends over 16 amino acids. CDR1 is SNHLY and CDR2 is FYNNEI in the germline V gene. CDR3 sequence reads: CASSEAGGAGNQPQHF. CDR3 nucleotide sequence: TGTGCCAGCAGTGAAGCAGGGGGCGCGGGTAATCAGCCCCAGCATTTT.

The chain combines TRBV30 with TRBJ1-4; TRBD1 matches 8 bases. This CDR3 is 13 amino acids long. V shed 0 bases, J shed 8 bases, and the junction held 2 bases outside the gene matches. The germline gives CDR1 GTSNPN, CDR2 SVGIG (reference sequence). In nucleotides, the CDR3 is TGTGCCTGGAGTGTGACAGGGGCCGAAAAACTGTTTTTT. It codes for CAWSVTGAEKLFF.

The gene calls are TRBV10-3 and TRBJ1-3, with 7 bases lining up with TRBD1. The V segment lost 6 bases and the J segment 3 bases; nucleotides outside the gene matches: 8. The CDR3 totals 15 residues. CDR1 and CDR2 (germline): ENHRY, SYGVKD. This CDR3 reads CAIRQNRDSGNTIYF. DNA for the CDR3: TGTGCCATCAGACAAAATAGGGACAGTGGAAACACCATATATTTT.